The entry below gives a single T cell receptor (beta chain) sequence along with its context. The data stem from a study of blood T cell repertoires in COVID-19. TCRdb keeps only in-frame clones here, not all; method: immunoSEQ multiplex PCR. The sample includes approximately 130,000 clones, 83% of them seen just once. The length of the CDR3 is 13 residues. Trimming took 5 bases from V and 6 from J; bases not matched to a gene: 5. Germline V gives CDR1 MNHEY, CDR2 SMNVEV (reference sequence). This chain joins TRBV27 and TRBJ1-1; 8 nucleotides align to TRBD1. The TCR comes from a man aged 25-45 years who had recovered from COVID-19. Sequencing input: PBMCs or T cells enriched from blood (not recorded which). The CDR3 region has the DNA TGTGCCAGCAGTCCTGACAGGGGCGCTGAAGCTTTCTTT. The encoded protein is CASSPDRGAEAFF.